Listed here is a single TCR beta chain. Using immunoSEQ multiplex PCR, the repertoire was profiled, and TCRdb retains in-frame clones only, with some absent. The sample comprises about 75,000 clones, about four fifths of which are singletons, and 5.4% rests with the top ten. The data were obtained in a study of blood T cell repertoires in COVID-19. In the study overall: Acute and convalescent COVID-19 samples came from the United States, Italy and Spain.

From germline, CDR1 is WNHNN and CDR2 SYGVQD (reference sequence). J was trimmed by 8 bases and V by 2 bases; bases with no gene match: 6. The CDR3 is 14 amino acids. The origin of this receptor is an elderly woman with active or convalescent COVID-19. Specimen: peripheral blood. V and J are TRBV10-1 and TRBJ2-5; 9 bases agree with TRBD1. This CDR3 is CASSEGQGLETQYF. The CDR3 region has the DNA TGCGCCAGCAGTGAGGGACAGGGGTTAGAAACCCAGTACTTC.